The T cell receptor (beta chain) under discussion was sequenced for a study of blood T cell repertoires in COVID-19. About the study: Some COVID-19 samples were acute and others convalescent; all came from the United States, Italy and Spain. Sample material is recorded as cDNA or gDNA derived from T cells, B-cell-depleted T cells, or PBMCs.

How the authors handled the data: Amplification of reference gene primers provided the estimated nucleated cell counts. Clones were read by immunoSEQ multiplex PCR, and TCRdb kept only the in-frame ones, dropping some. The D gene and trimming were derived from the DNA, and the V and J assignments and clone size from that table. The sample consists of 110,000 to 150,000 clones, approximately 90% of them appearing once. The CDR3 extends over 11 amino acids. Trimming removed 3 bases from V and 7 bases from J, with 6 bases in between. Looked up from germline, CDR1 is MGHDK and CDR2 is SYGVNS. Sequenced sample: peripheral blood. This clonotype originated in a man in his sixties with active or convalescent COVID-19. The J gene is TRBJ1-1, the V gene TRBV25-1; D is uncertain. The CDR3 protein is CASSDYSEAFF. As DNA, the CDR3 is TGTGCCAGCAGTGACTACAGTGAAGCTTTCTTT.